These 11 T cell receptor beta chains share one sample of origin, sequenced in a study of STAT3 mutations in large granular lymphocyte leukemia. Points from the study as a whole: Every T-cell large granular lymphocyte leukemia patient had at least one immunodominant TCR beta clonotype.

Their antigens are not known. Only in-frame clones appear in the TCRdb table, and some are missing; sequencing was by immunoSEQ multiplex PCR. The profile covers about 3,800 clones, with 30% to 40% appearing a single time and 70% to 90% taken by the ten largest. Sequencing was done on a sample of peripheral blood mononuclear cells. Receptors originate from a man between 60 and 75 years old with T-cell large granular lymphocyte leukemia. Some clones in this sample may be carry-over from other donors' samples.

This clone qualifies as medium-sized (0.01 to 0.1%). This sequence joins TRBV6-5 and TRBJ2-5; 7 bases map to TRBD1. After removal of 4 bases from V and 3 bases from J, the junction contained 5 bases not matched to a gene. The CDR3 length is 14 residues. The germline V gene encodes CDR1 MNHEY and CDR2 SVGAGI. In nucleotides, the CDR3 is TGTGCCAGCAGTTCCTTAGACAGGGAAGAGACCCAGTACTTC. It codes for CASSSLDREETQYF.

CDR3 loop: CASNGGGYNEQFF. CDR3 coding DNA: TGTGCCAGCAATGGGGGAGGCTACAATGAGCAGTTCTTC. This sequence joins TRBV6-5 and TRBJ2-1, with D maybe TRBD2 (6 bases). CDR3 length equals 13 residues. The germline V and J ends were trimmed by 7 bases and 3 bases, with 10 bases remaining between them. The germline V gene has CDR1 MNHEY and CDR2 SVGAGI.

The chain employs TRBV2 and TRBJ2-1, with D maybe TRBD1 (8 bases). The CDR3 runs 17 residues. Germline lookup yields CDR1 SNHLY and CDR2 FYNNEI. The V end lost 6 bases, the J end lost 0 bases, and 18 bases lay between the germline ends. This chain's CDR3 is CASRSGGGGSSYNEQFF. In DNA, the CDR3 is TGTGCCAGCAGATCAGGGGGCGGGGGAAGCTCCTACAATGAGCAGTTCTTC.

V is TRBV10-2 and J is TRBJ2-3, with 14 bases matching TRBD2. This CDR3 is 15 amino acids long. Germline V gene data show CDR1 as WSHSY and CDR2 as SAAADI. After removal of 6 bases from V and 5 bases from J, the junction contained 4 bases not matched to a gene. Written as DNA, the CDR3 is TGCGCCAGCAGAGAAGGACTAGCGGGAGGAGATACGCAGTATTTT. Amino acid sequence: CASREGLAGGDTQYF.

The V call is TRBV7-9, the J call TRBJ2-7; D might be TRBD1 (6 bases). Per the germline V gene, CDR1 is SEHNR and CDR2 is FQNEAQ (reference sequence). V shed 4 bases and J shed 6 bases, with 19 bases lying between them. The CDR3 consists of 15 residues. This CDR3 is CASSYAQGIDGEQYF. As DNA, the CDR3 is TGTGCCAGCAGCTATGCACAGGGAATAGATGGCGAGCAGTACTTC.

Here the CDR3 reads CASRHTSGRAGGDTQYF. The CDR3, as DNA: TGTGCCAGCAGGCATACTAGCGGGAGGGCCGGGGGAGATACGCAGTATTTT. The V call is TRBV27, the J call TRBJ2-3; 13 nucleotides match TRBD2. The ends lost 6 bases at V and 5 bases at J; junction bases unmatched: 11. Germline CDR1 MNHEY, CDR2 SMNVEV (reference sequence). There are 17 residues in the CDR3.

This clone appeared a few times. V is TRBV5-1 and J is TRBJ2-1; 11 nucleotides align to TRBD2. Trimming at V came to 5 bases and at J to 8 bases, leaving 12 bases not matched to a gene. The germline V gene has CDR1 SGHRS and CDR2 YFSETQ. The CDR3 sequence is 16 residues long. The CDR3 nucleotides are TGCGCCAGCAGACCCCTTAGCGGGGGGGCCAGAGATGAGCAGTTCTTC. Its translation is CASRPLSGGARDEQFF.

The rearrangement links TRBV7-9 to TRBJ1-1; no definite D call. The CDR3 runs 16 residues. The germline gives CDR1 SEHNR, CDR2 FQNEAQ (reference sequence). V shed 1 base and J shed 5 bases, with 17 bases lying between them. The DNA of the CDR3 is TGTGCCAGCAGCTTAGACTCCGGGCTCCGAAAAACTGAAGCTTTCTTT. As protein: CASSLDSGLRKTEAFF.

This clone is medium-sized in the sample. The chain joins TRBV19 to TRBJ1-5, with a tentative D call TRBD1 (5 bases). Trimming took 7 bases from V and 1 from J, leaving 14 bases between them. Per germline, CDR1 LNHDA and CDR2 SQIVND (reference sequence). This CDR3 spans 15 amino acids. CDR3 bases: TGTGCCAGTACCCCTTTGCGGGGGAGCAATCAGCCCCAGCATTTT. Its protein is CASTPLRGSNQPQHF.

The J gene is TRBJ2-5, the V gene TRBV5-1; TRBD2 agrees at 11 bases. The germline gives CDR1 SGHRS, CDR2 YFSETQ. The CDR3 covers 15 residues. The V gene end was trimmed by 4 bases and the J gene end by 5 bases; junction bases not matched to a gene: 7. CDR3 loop: CASSLTSGGRETQYF. CDR3 nucleotide sequence: TGCGCCAGCAGCCTAACTAGCGGGGGACGGGAGACCCAGTACTTC.

The chain is built from TRBV5-4 and TRBJ1-2, with 8 nucleotides matching TRBD1. After removal of 4 bases from V and 3 bases from J, the junction contained 8 bases not matched to a gene. The CDR3 covers 15 residues. Germline V gives CDR1 SGHNT, CDR2 YYREEE (reference sequence). The CDR3 is CASSVGQASYYGYTF. CDR3 sequence (DNA): TGTGCCAGCAGCGTGGGACAGGCGTCCTACTATGGCTACACCTTC. The variable domain in full, completed from reference TRBV5-4 and TRBJ1-2, reads ETGVTQSPTHLIKTRGQQVTLRCSSQSGHNTVSWYQQALGQGPQFIFQYYREEENGRGNFPPRFSGLQFPNYSSELNVNALELDDSALYLCASSVGQASYYGYTFGSGTRLTVV.